This TCR beta chain was sequenced in a study of lymphopenia after photon versus proton radiotherapy. Using immunoSEQ multiplex PCR, the repertoire was profiled, and TCRdb retains in-frame clones only, with some absent. This sample has 45,000 to 65,000 clones; 80% to 95% occur once, and the top ten carry over 15%. On this clone itself: Antigen specificity is unknown.

The study's findings and limits: Relative stability marked proton patients; photon patients lost diversity and naive cells. After the lymphocyte nadir, photon-treated repertoires showed oligoclonal expansion, especially of CD8+ Temra cells.

The trim removed 0 bases at V and 1 base at J, leaving 4 bases unmatched. Per the germline V gene, CDR1 is SGHRS and CDR2 is YFSETQ. The CDR3 totals 16 residues. Sample: peripheral blood, taken from a patient treated with photon-based radiotherapy. This TCR was recovered from a woman in her 40s with cholangiocarcinoma. V gene TRBV5-1 combines with J gene TRBJ2-1; 7 nucleotides align to TRBD2. The CDR3 loop reads CASSLVAGASYNEQFF. CDR3 nucleotide sequence: TGCGCCAGCAGCTTGGTGGCGGGAGCATCCTACAATGAGCAGTTCTTC.